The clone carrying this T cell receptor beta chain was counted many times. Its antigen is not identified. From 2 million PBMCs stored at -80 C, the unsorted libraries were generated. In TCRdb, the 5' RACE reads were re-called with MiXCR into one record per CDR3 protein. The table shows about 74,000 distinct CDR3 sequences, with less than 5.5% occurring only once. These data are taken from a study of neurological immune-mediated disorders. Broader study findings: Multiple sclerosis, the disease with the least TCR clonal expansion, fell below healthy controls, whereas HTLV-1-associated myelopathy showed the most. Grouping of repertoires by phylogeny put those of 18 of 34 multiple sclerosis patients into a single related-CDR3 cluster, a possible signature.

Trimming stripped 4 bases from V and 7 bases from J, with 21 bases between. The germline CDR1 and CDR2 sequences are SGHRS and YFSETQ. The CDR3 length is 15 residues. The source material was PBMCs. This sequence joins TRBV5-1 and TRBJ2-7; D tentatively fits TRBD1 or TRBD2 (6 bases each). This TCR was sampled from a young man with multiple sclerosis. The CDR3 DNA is TGCGCCAGCAGCATCTCTTGGGGGGAGCAGGGGGAGCAGTACTTC. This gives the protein CASSISWGEQGEQYF.